This TCR beta chain is from a study of post-analysis software for immune sequencing data. CDR1 SGHVS and CDR2 FNYEAQ come from the germline V gene. The CDR3 covers 15 residues. The germline V and J ends were trimmed by 1 base and 6 bases, with 13 bases remaining between them. cDNA libraries of TCR beta carried unique molecular identifiers. TCRdb redid the calling of the PCR reads with MiXCR, one entry per CDR3 protein. The sample consists of around 400,000 distinct CDR3 sequences, less than 40% of them appearing once. Study observations and caveats: Pronounced co-clustering by F measure was evident among identically batched samples. Normalized Chao1 diversity was significantly lower in multiple sclerosis patients than in controls. Included in a set of four or five TRBV segments more frequent in patients than controls were TRBV5-6, TRBV5-1 and TRBV20-1.

Comment on this clonotype: Its specificity is unknown.

The sample consisted of blood. The V and J genes are TRBV7-6 and TRBJ2-1; the D call may be TRBD1 or TRBD2 (5 bases each). This TCR was sampled from a girl aged 2-10 years with multiple sclerosis. DNA for the CDR3: TGTGCCAGCAGCTTAGAGGGGACCCACGGCAATGAGCAGTTCTTC. Translated, it gives CASSLEGTHGNEQFF.